This TCR beta chain was found in a study of cytomegalovirus exposure and HLA in healthy donors. V lost 0 bases to trimming and J lost 6 bases; unmatched junction nucleotides: 2. This CDR3 comprises 15 residues. The germline gives CDR1 MNHEY, CDR2 SVGAGI. The study ran its PCR with 60 Vbeta and 13 Jbeta primers. Generated by immunoSEQ multiplex PCR, the TCRdb table keeps only in-frame clones and is missing some. There are 120,000 or so clones in the sample; roughly 77% occur only once, and about 1.8% lies in the top ten. V is TRBV6-5 and J is TRBJ1-6; 7 nucleotides agree with TRBD1. Sequencing used PBMCs. The clonotype was recovered from a man younger than 30 in good health and CMV-seronegative. This CDR3 reads CASSYSGQLNSPLHF. The CDR3 DNA reads as TGTGCCAGCAGTTACTCGGGACAGCTTAATTCACCCCTCCACTTT.